This TCR beta chain was sequenced for a study of regulatory T cells in long-lasting Graves disease. Stated time point: newly diagnosed GD, antithyroid drugs for less than 3 months. RNA extracted from PBMCs served as the sequencing template. Sequencing libraries for TCR beta were prepared with iRepertoire HTBI primers and Arm-PCR of CDR3 regions. Using its own MiXCR run on the multiplex PCR reads, TCRdb lists one record per CDR3 protein. The data contain approximately 470,000 distinct CDR3 sequences, around 15% of them singletons. There are many counts of this clonotype. A further study also used this sample, focusing on T cells in Graves' hyperthyroidism and ophthalmopathy. That report adds: Diagnosing involved the use of clinical symptoms, serum thyroxine and TRAb, thyroid ultrasound and orbital computed tomography.

Sample: peripheral blood mononuclear cells (PBMCs), taken at new diagnosis, from a patient treated with antithyroid drugs. The source of this sequence is a man aged 40-55 years with Graves disease.

CDR3 region: CASKLEGSSYEQYF. In DNA, the CDR3 is TGTGCCAGCAAGTTGGAGGGGAGCTCCTACGAGCAGTACTTC. The chain links TRBV2 to TRBJ2-7; D may be TRBD2 (6 bases). Germline V lookup: CDR1 SNHLY, CDR2 FYNNEI. V was cut by 7 bases and J by 0 bases, with 13 bases left in between. This CDR3 region has 14 residues.